These T cell receptor beta chains were read from a single sample in a study of shared clonotypes between healthy human individuals. The assay was immunoSEQ multiplex PCR, and TCRdb's table has in-frame clones only and misses some. The sample holds around 1.1 million clones, around three quarters seen once. The specimen was memory CD4+ T cells from PBMCs. The receptors here all came from a man between 18 and 35 years old in good health. Some clones in this sample may be carry-over from other donors' samples. Each CDR3 is given with its conserved first and last residue. A D gene is named only where the DNA matches it firmly. Part of the rows lack a size; the others show once, few, many or a class for expanded clones.

V	length	J	D	size	DNA	CDR3
TRBV30	13	TRBJ1-4	-	-	TGTGCCTGGAGTTCAGAGTTTAATGAAAAACTGTTTTTT	CAWSSEFNEKLFF
TRBV28	16	TRBJ1-5	-	many	TGTGCCAGTATACCCGCGGGGCGAGCTGCTGGTCAGCCCCAGCATTTT	CASIPAGRAAGQPQHF
TRBV5-1	14	TRBJ2-7	-	-	TGCGCCAGCAGCTTGGGACTCCTGGGAGGAGAGCAGTACTTC	CASSLGLLGGEQYF
TRBV5-1	13	TRBJ1-2	TRBD1	-	TGCGCCAGCAGCTTCACAGGGGAAGAGGGCTACACCTTC	CASSFTGEEGYTF
TRBV14	16	TRBJ2-3	TRBD2	-	TGTGCCAGCAGCCAGGGAGGCGGGAGAACGGCAGATACGCAGTATTTT	CASSQGGGRTADTQYF
TRBV6-1	13	TRBJ1-1	-	-	TGTGCCAGCAGTTTATTGGGGACCACTGAAGCTTTCTTT	CASSLLGTTEAFF
TRBV9	13	TRBJ2-6	-	-	TGTGCCAGCCAGGCTTACGGGGCCAACGTCCTGACTTTC	CASQAYGANVLTF
TRBV5-1	15	TRBJ2-7	-	-	TGCGCCAGCAGCTTGGGAGGACAGACTTTCTACGAGCAGTACTTC	CASSLGGQTFYEQYF
TRBV4-1	14	TRBJ1-2	-	-	TGCGCCAGCAGTGGGGGGGGGACAAACCCGGGCTACACCTTC	CASSGGGTNPGYTF
TRBV5-6	14	TRBJ2-5	-	-	TGTGCCAGCAGCTCCGACGACCGGGGAGAGACCCAGTACTTC	CASSSDDRGETQYF
TRBV25-1	12	TRBJ2-1	-	-	TGTGCCAGCCGGGACTCGTACAATGAGCAGTTCTTC	CASRDSYNEQFF
TRBV18	13	TRBJ1-1	-	-	TGTGCCAGCTCACCTGGGCAGTCCCCTGAAGCTTTCTTT	CASSPGQSPEAFF
TRBV28	15	TRBJ1-2	-	-	TGTGCCAGCAGCCTCCCTTTGTGGACGGACTATGGCTACACCTTC	CASSLPLWTDYGYTF
TRBV5-1	15	TRBJ2-7	-	once	TGCGCCAGCAGCCCCGGTGTAGGGAATTTCCACGAGCAGTACTTC	CASSPGVGNFHEQYF
TRBV6-5	14	TRBJ2-7	-	-	TGTGCCAGCAGCCACCGGAGGGCCGGCTACGAGCAGTACTTC	CASSHRRAGYEQYF
TRBV11-3	14	TRBJ2-7	-	-	TGTGCCAGCAGCCAGGACAGTTATAACTACGAGCAGTACTTC	CASSQDSYNYEQYF
TRBV7-9	14	TRBJ2-3	-	-	TGTGCCAGCAGCTTAGACCACGCGGAAGATACGCAGTATTTT	CASSLDHAEDTQYF
TRBV7-3	13	TRBJ2-5	-	-	TGTGCCAGCAGCTTAACGGCGGGAGAGACCCAGTACTTC	CASSLTAGETQYF
TRBV9	16	TRBJ2-1	-	-	TGTGCCAGCAGAGGGACTTCTCAGTCGGGTAACAATGAGCAGTTCTTC	CASRGTSQSGNNEQFF
TRBV5-4	13	TRBJ2-5	TRBD2	-	TGTGCCAGCAGCCGGGGGGGGCAAGAGACCCAGTACTTC	CASSRGGQETQYF
TRBV5-1	16	TRBJ2-3	-	-	TGCGCCAGCAGCGACCTAGTGGTGGGATACACAGATACGCAGTATTTT	CASSDLVVGYTDTQYF
TRBV11-2	14	TRBJ1-1	TRBD1	few	TGTGCCAGCAGCCCCGGACAGGGAAGCACTGAAGCTTTCTTT	CASSPGQGSTEAFF
TRBV27	13	TRBJ1-1	-	once	TGTGCCAGCAGTTTATGGGCCGAGACTGAAGCTTTCTTT	CASSLWAETEAFF
TRBV11-1	15	TRBJ2-4	-	-	TGTGCCAGCAGCCCCCTGGCTGGAGTAGAAAACATTCAGTACTTC	CASSPLAGVENIQYF
TRBV5-5	14	TRBJ2-7	-	once	TGTGCCAGCAGCTCGCCGGGACGGAGTTACGAGCAGTACTTC	CASSSPGRSYEQYF
TRBV5-1	14	TRBJ2-1	-	-	TGCGCCAGCAGCTTGGGGACAGCTTACAATGAGCAGTTCTTC	CASSLGTAYNEQFF
TRBV7-9	14	TRBJ1-2	-	once	TGTGCCAGCAGCTTGGGGACCAGCCCCGAGGGCTACACCTTC	CASSLGTSPEGYTF
TRBV5-1	13	TRBJ2-1	-	-	TGCGCCAGCAGCTTGGGACAAGCCAATGAGCAGTTCTTC	CASSLGQANEQFF
TRBV2	14	TRBJ1-5	-	few	TGTGCCAGCAGTGAACGACAGGTTAATCAGCCCCAGCATTTT	CASSERQVNQPQHF
TRBV10-3	13	TRBJ2-7	-	once	TGTGCCATCAGTGAAACCCAGGGTGTCGAGCAGTACTTC	CAISETQGVEQYF
TRBV2	20	TRBJ2-1	TRBD2	few	TGTGCCAGCAGAACGGGCCAGGGGGGACTAGCGGGAACCTCCTACAATGAGCAGTTCTTC	CASRTGQGGLAGTSYNEQFF
TRBV9	15	TRBJ2-1	-	-	TGTGCCAGCAGCGTAGGCGGCGGGCAGTACAATGAGCAGTTCTTC	CASSVGGGQYNEQFF
TRBV18	18	TRBJ2-1	TRBD2	once	TGTGCCAGCTCACCATTTTGGACTAGCGGGGGCTCCTACAATGAGCAGTTCTTC	CASSPFWTSGGSYNEQFF
TRBV10-3	14	TRBJ2-1	-	-	TGTGCCATCAGTGAGACCCCCCAGGGAGGAGAGCAGTTCTTC	CAISETPQGGEQFF
TRBV12-5	19	TRBJ1-2	TRBD1	-	TGTGCTAGTGGTTTGGACCACACCCTACAGGGGGCGAGGGTCTATGGCTACACCTTC	CASGLDHTLQGARVYGYTF
TRBV6-1	14	TRBJ1-2	-	-	TGTGCCAGCAGTGCCCGGGCCTACGGCGGGGGCTACACCTTC	CASSARAYGGGYTF
TRBV6-5	15	TRBJ2-7	TRBD2	few	TGTGCCAGCAGTCGGGGACTAGATCCCTTCTACGAGCAGTACTTC	CASSRGLDPFYEQYF